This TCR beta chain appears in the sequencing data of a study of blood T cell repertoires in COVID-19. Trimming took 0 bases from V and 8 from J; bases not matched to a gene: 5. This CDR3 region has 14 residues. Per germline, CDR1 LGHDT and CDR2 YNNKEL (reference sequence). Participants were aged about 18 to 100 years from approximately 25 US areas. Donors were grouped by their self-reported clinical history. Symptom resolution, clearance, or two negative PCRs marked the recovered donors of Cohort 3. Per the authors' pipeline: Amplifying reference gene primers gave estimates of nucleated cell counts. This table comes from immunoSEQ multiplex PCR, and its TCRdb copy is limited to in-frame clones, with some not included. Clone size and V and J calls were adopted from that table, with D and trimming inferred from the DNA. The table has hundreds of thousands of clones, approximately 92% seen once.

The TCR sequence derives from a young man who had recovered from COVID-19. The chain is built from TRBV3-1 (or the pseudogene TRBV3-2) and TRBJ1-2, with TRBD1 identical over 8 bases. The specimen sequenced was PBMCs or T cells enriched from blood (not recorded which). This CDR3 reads CASSQDRTGMGYTF. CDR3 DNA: TGTGCCAGCAGCCAAGATAGGACAGGGATGGGCTACACCTTC.